This TCR beta chain appears in the sequencing data of a study of STAT5B mutations in CD4+ large granular lymphocyte leukemia. This table comes from immunoSEQ multiplex PCR, and its TCRdb copy is limited to in-frame clones, with some not included. The repertoire consists of some 4,900 clones, with around nine tenths occurring once and the leading ten covering roughly 80%. Notes on the study in general: Patient CD4-sorted repertoires looked more clonal than healthy CD4+ repertoires, even without putative leukemic clones.

Patients had CD4+ T-LGLL, from Padova, Helsinki and Shinshu. In the case of this clone: Its antigen is unknown.

The sample comprised PBMCs. The origin of this receptor is a man aged 40-50 years with CD4+ T-cell large granular lymphocyte leukemia.

CDR3 DNA sequence: TGTGCCAGCAGCTTTATGGGGGCCTACGGGGAGCTGTTTTTT. Protein: CASSFMGAYGELFF. The gene calls are TRBV11-3 and TRBJ2-2; D is possibly TRBD1 (6 bases). V lost 3 bases to trimming and J lost 7 bases, with 12 bases between them. This CDR3 region has 14 residues. The germline V gene encodes CDR1 SGHNT and CDR2 YENEEA.